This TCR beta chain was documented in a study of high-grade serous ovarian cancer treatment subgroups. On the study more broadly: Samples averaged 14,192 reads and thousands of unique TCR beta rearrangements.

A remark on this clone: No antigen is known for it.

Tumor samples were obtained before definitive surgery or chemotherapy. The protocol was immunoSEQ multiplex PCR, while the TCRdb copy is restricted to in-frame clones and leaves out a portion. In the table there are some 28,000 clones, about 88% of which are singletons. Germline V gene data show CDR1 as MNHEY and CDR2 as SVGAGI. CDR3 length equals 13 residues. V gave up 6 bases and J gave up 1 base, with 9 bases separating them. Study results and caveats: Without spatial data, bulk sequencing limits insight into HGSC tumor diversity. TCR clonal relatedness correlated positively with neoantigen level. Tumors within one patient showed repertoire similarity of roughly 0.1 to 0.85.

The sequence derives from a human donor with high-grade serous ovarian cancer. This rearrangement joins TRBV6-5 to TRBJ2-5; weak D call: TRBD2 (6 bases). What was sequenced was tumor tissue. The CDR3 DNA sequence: TGTGCCAGCAGCTGGGACTCCCAAGAGACCCAGTACTTC. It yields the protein CASSWDSQETQYF.